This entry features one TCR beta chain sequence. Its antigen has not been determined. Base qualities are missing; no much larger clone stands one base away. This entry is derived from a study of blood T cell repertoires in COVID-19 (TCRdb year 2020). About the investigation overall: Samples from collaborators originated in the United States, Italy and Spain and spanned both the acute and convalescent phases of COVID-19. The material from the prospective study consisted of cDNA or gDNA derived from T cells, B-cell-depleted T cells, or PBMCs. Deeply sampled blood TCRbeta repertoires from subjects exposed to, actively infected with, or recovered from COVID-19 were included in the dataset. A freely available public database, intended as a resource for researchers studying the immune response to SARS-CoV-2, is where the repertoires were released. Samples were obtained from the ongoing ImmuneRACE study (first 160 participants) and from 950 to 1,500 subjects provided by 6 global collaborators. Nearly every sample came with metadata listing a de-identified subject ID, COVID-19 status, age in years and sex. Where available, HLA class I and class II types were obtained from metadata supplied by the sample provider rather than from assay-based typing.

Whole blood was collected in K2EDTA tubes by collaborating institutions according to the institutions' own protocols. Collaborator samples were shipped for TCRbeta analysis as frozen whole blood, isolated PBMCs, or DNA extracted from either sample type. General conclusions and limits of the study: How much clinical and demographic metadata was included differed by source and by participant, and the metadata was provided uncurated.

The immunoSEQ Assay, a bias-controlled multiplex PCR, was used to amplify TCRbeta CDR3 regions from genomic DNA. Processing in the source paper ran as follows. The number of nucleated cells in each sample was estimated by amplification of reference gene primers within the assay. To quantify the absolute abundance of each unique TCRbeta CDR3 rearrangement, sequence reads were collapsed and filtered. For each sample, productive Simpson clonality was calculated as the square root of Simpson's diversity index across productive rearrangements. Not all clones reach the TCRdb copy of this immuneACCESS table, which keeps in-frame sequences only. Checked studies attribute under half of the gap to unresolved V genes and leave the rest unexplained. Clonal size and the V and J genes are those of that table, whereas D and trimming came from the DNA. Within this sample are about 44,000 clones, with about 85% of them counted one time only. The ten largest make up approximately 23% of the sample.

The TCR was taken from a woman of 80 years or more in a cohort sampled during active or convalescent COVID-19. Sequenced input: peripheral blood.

The CDR3 reads as follows: CAREVSSPQHF. The base sequence is TGTGCCAGAGAGGTAAGTTCGCCCCAGCATTTT. The V gene is TRBV12-3 or TRBV12-4 and the J gene is TRBJ1-5, with no reliable assignment of the D segment. The CDR3 runs 11 residues from the cysteine to the phenylalanine. Only the CDR3 portion is preserved as DNA: 33 bases, with reading frame beginning at the first base. V is pared back by 9 bases and J by 9 bases, with 12 bases lying between the germline termini.